This TCR beta chain stems from a study of blood T cell repertoires in COVID-19. On the study more broadly: Sample material is recorded as cDNA or gDNA derived from T cells, B-cell-depleted T cells, or PBMCs.

In the original analysis: Quantification of nucleated cells was approximated via reference gene primer amplification. Sequencing used immunoSEQ multiplex PCR; TCRdb keeps in-frame clones, though not all of them. The V and J calls and the clone size are those of that table, but D and trimming were determined from the DNA. The sample shows roughly 120,000 clones, 75% to 85% of them seen only once. Losses at the gene ends were 5 bases for V and 2 bases for J; bases not matched to a gene: 20. This CDR3 has 20 residues. CDR1 and CDR2 from the germline V gene are SGHTA and FQGTGA. Sequences were obtained from peripheral blood. This TCR was sampled from an elderly woman with active or convalescent COVID-19. This chain uses TRBV7-3 with TRBJ2-7; 11 bases map to TRBD2. Here the CDR3 DNA reads TGTGCCAGCAGCATAAAGCTACCGGGACTAGCGGAGCTAAGTCCCTACGAGCAGTACTTC. This gives the protein CASSIKLPGLAELSPYEQYF. Filled out from reference TRBV7-3 and TRBJ2-7, the complete variable domain reads GAGVSQTPSNKVTEKGKYVELRCDPISGHTALYWYRQSLGQGPEFLIYFQGTGAADDSGLPNDRFFAVRPEGSVSTLKIQRTERGDSAVYLCASSIKLPGLAELSPYEQYFGPGTRLTVT.